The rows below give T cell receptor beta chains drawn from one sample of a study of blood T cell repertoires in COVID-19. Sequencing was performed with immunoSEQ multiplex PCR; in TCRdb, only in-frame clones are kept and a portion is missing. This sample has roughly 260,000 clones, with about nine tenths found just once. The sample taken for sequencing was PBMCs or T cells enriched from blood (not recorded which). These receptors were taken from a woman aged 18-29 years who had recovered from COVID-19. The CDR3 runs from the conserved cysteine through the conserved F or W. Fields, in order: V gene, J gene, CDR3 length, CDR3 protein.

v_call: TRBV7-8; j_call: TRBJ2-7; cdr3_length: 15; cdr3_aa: CASSLLGPGSYEQYF
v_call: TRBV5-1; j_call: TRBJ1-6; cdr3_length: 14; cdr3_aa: CASSLGTADSPLHF
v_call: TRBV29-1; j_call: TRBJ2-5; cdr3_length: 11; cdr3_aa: CSGRLQETQYF
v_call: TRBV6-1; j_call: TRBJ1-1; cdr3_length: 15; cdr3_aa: CASSEGRTVYTEAFF
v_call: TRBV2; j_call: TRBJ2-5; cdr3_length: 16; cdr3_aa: CASTGTSGRAGETQYF
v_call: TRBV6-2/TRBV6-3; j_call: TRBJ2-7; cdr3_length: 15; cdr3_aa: CASNPLGGGAYEQYF
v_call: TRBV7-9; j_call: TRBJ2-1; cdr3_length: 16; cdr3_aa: CASSPMDRAGYNEQFF
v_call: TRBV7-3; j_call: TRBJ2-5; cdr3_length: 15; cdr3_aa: CASSSAGGRTETQYF
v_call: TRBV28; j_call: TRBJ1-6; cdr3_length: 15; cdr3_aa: CATRGGTGYNSPLHF
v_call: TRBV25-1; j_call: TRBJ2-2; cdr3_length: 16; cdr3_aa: CASSDVAGGETGELFF